This T cell receptor beta chain was identified during a study of shared clonotypes between healthy human individuals. Study information: Researchers assigned three CD4 naive, three CD4 memory, two CD8 naive and one CD8 memory plate to each donor.

In its sample, this clone was seen once. The length of the CDR3 is 14 residues. The V segment lost 5 bases and the J segment 3 bases; nucleotides outside the gene matches: 5. CDR1 SGHRS and CDR2 YFSETQ come from the germline V gene. Each cell subset's genomic DNA was divided evenly among several immunoSEQ plates. In the sorted-subset replicate PCRs, approximately 200 ng DNA, around 30,000 T cell genomes, was used. Authors' processing steps: Filtering differed, since immunoSEQ gave only junction sequences and no quality scores. Here immunoSEQ multiplex PCR was the method, and the copy in TCRdb shows in-frame clones only, minus some. For V, J and clone size, that table is used; D and trimming come from the DNA. The sample carries more than 500,000 clones, approximately 95% recorded once. CD8 cells regarded as naive lacked CD45RO, were positively chosen for CCR7, and omitted terminally differentiated effector memory CD45RA+ cells.

The clonotype comes from a woman aged 25-40 years in good health. The sequencing sample was made of naive CD8+ T cells sorted from blood. The chain combines TRBV5-1 with TRBJ2-7; TRBD2 aligns across 10 bases. The CDR3 loop reads CASSIAGGSYEQYF. The CDR3 DNA sequence: TGCGCCAGCAGTATAGCGGGAGGAAGCTACGAGCAGTACTTC.